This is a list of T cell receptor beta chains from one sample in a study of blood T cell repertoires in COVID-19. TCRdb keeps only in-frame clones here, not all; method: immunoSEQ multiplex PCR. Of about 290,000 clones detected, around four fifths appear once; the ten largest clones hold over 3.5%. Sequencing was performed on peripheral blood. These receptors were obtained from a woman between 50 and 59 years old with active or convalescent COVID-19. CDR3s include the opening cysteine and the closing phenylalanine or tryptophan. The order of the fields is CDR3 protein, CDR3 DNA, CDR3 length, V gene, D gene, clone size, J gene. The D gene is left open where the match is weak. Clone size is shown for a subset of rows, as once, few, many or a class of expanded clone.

CDR3 protein: CASSPRVELPYEQYF
CDR3 DNA: TGTGCCAGCAGCCCCCGGGTAGAACTTCCCTACGAGCAGTACTTC
CDR3 length: 15
V gene: TRBV9
D gene: -
clone size: -
J gene: TRBJ2-7

CDR3 protein: CARDRDRGNTGELFF
CDR3 DNA: TGTGCCCGGGACCGGGACAGGGGGAACACCGGGGAGCTGTTTTTT
CDR3 length: 15
V gene: TRBV30
D gene: TRBD1
clone size: -
J gene: TRBJ2-2

CDR3 protein: CASSRLAGVGEQYF
CDR3 DNA: TGCGCCAGCAGCAGGCTAGCGGGAGTGGGGGAGCAGTACTTC
CDR3 length: 14
V gene: TRBV4-1
D gene: TRBD2
clone size: -
J gene: TRBJ2-7

CDR3 protein: CASRDRGTDTQYF
CDR3 DNA: TGTGCCAGTCGGGACAGGGGCACAGATACGCAGTATTTT
CDR3 length: 13
V gene: TRBV6-5
D gene: TRBD1
clone size: -
J gene: TRBJ2-3

CDR3 protein: CASSQDTGFSSGNTIYF
CDR3 DNA: TGCGCCAGCAGCCAAGATACAGGTTTTAGCTCTGGAAACACCATATATTTT
CDR3 length: 17
V gene: TRBV4-1
D gene: -
clone size: -
J gene: TRBJ1-3

CDR3 protein: CASSPQGYGEKLFF
CDR3 DNA: TGTGCCAGCTCACCACAGGGGTATGGTGAAAAACTGTTTTTT
CDR3 length: 14
V gene: TRBV18
D gene: -
clone size: -
J gene: TRBJ1-4

CDR3 protein: CASSDSRGPLHF
CDR3 DNA: TGTGCCAGCAGTGACTCGCGAGGACCCCTCCACTTT
CDR3 length: 12
V gene: TRBV6-4
D gene: -
clone size: -
J gene: TRBJ1-6

CDR3 protein: CASSALSGSFYNEQFF
CDR3 DNA: TGTGCCAGTAGTGCCCTTAGCGGGAGTTTCTACAATGAGCAGTTCTTC
CDR3 length: 16
V gene: TRBV19
D gene: TRBD2
clone size: -
J gene: TRBJ2-1

CDR3 protein: CASSLEGWDEKLFF
CDR3 DNA: TGTGCCAGCAGTTTGGAGGGCTGGGATGAAAAACTGTTTTTT
CDR3 length: 14
V gene: TRBV28
D gene: -
clone size: -
J gene: TRBJ1-4

CDR3 protein: CASSLTRRNQPQHF
CDR3 DNA: TGTGCCAGCAGCTTAACACGCCGAAATCAGCCCCAGCATTTT
CDR3 length: 14
V gene: TRBV7-8
D gene: -
clone size: -
J gene: TRBJ1-5

CDR3 protein: CAWSVSRVSRNTGELFF
CDR3 DNA: TGTGCCTGGAGTGTTTCGAGGGTTAGTAGGAACACCGGGGAGCTGTTTTTT
CDR3 length: 17
V gene: TRBV30
D gene: -
clone size: -
J gene: TRBJ2-2

CDR3 protein: CAISERAGTYGYTF
CDR3 DNA: TGTGCCATCAGTGAGCGGGCAGGGACTTATGGCTACACCTTC
CDR3 length: 14
V gene: TRBV10-3
D gene: -
clone size: -
J gene: TRBJ1-2

CDR3 protein: CASSRGVTGRGNTIYF
CDR3 DNA: TGTGCCAGCAGCCGTGGCGTTACAGGGCGGGGAAACACCATATATTTT
CDR3 length: 16
V gene: TRBV9
D gene: -
clone size: -
J gene: TRBJ1-3

CDR3 protein: CASSLVAEPYNEQFF
CDR3 DNA: TGTGCCAGCAGCTTAGTAGCGGAGCCATACAATGAGCAGTTCTTC
CDR3 length: 15
V gene: TRBV7-9
D gene: -
clone size: few
J gene: TRBJ2-1

CDR3 protein: CSVWTSGVSYNEQFF
CDR3 DNA: TGCAGCGTCTGGACTAGCGGGGTCTCCTACAATGAGCAGTTCTTC
CDR3 length: 15
V gene: TRBV29-1
D gene: TRBD2
clone size: few
J gene: TRBJ2-1

CDR3 protein: CASSVPGQLNEKLFF
CDR3 DNA: TGTGCCAGCAGTGTTCCGGGACAGTTGAATGAAAAACTGTTTTTT
CDR3 length: 15
V gene: TRBV25-1
D gene: TRBD1
clone size: -
J gene: TRBJ1-4

CDR3 protein: CASSLGHTYNEQFF
CDR3 DNA: TGTGCCAGCAGCTTAGGGCATACCTACAATGAGCAGTTCTTC
CDR3 length: 14
V gene: TRBV11-1
D gene: -
clone size: -
J gene: TRBJ2-1

CDR3 protein: CAWGTSGNTDTQYF
CDR3 DNA: TGTGCCTGGGGGACTAGCGGGAACACAGATACGCAGTATTTT
CDR3 length: 14
V gene: TRBV30
D gene: TRBD2
clone size: -
J gene: TRBJ2-3

CDR3 protein: CASSLGTSGPVSYEQYF
CDR3 DNA: TGTGCCAGCTCCCTCGGGACTAGCGGGCCTGTTTCCTACGAGCAGTACTTC
CDR3 length: 17
V gene: TRBV18
D gene: TRBD2
clone size: -
J gene: TRBJ2-7

CDR3 protein: CASRERAGGSAYGYTF
CDR3 DNA: TGTGCCAGCAGAGAAAGGGCGGGAGGGTCCGCCTATGGCTACACCTTC
CDR3 length: 16
V gene: TRBV6-1
D gene: -
clone size: once
J gene: TRBJ1-2

CDR3 protein: CASSQWGQYNEQFF
CDR3 DNA: TGTGCCAGCAGCCAATGGGGACAGTACAATGAGCAGTTCTTC
CDR3 length: 14
V gene: TRBV3-1/TRBV3-2
D gene: TRBD1
clone size: few
J gene: TRBJ2-1

CDR3 protein: CASSFGTEGQPQHF
CDR3 DNA: TGTGCCAGCAGCTTCGGGACAGAAGGACAGCCCCAGCATTTT
CDR3 length: 14
V gene: TRBV7-6
D gene: TRBD1
clone size: -
J gene: TRBJ1-5

CDR3 protein: CASSPFSGRRFF
CDR3 DNA: TGTGCCAGCAGCCCATTTAGCGGGAGACGGTTCTTC
CDR3 length: 12
V gene: TRBV5-4
D gene: TRBD2
clone size: -
J gene: TRBJ2-1

CDR3 protein: CASSYTQGWPQHF
CDR3 DNA: TGTGCCAGCAGTTACACACAGGGATGGCCCCAGCATTTT
CDR3 length: 13
V gene: TRBV6-2/TRBV6-3
D gene: -
clone size: -
J gene: TRBJ1-5

CDR3 protein: CASSMSAGAKNTEAFF
CDR3 DNA: TGTGCCAGTAGTATGAGCGCAGGGGCCAAGAACACTGAAGCTTTCTTT
CDR3 length: 16
V gene: TRBV19
D gene: -
clone size: -
J gene: TRBJ1-1

CDR3 protein: CASSQETAGLEGETQYF
CDR3 DNA: TGTGCCAGCAGCCAAGAGACGGCCGGATTAGAGGGAGAGACCCAGTACTTC
CDR3 length: 17
V gene: TRBV4-2
D gene: -
clone size: few
J gene: TRBJ2-5

CDR3 protein: CASSYRDPYNEQFF
CDR3 DNA: TGTGCCAGCAGTTACAGGGATCCTTACAATGAGCAGTTCTTC
CDR3 length: 14
V gene: TRBV3-1/TRBV3-2
D gene: -
clone size: -
J gene: TRBJ2-1

CDR3 protein: CSVYGSTEAFF
CDR3 DNA: TGCAGCGTATACGGTAGCACTGAAGCTTTCTTT
CDR3 length: 11
V gene: TRBV29-1
D gene: -
clone size: -
J gene: TRBJ1-1

CDR3 protein: CASSPRQGAGNTIYF
CDR3 DNA: TGTGCCAGCAGTCCCCGACAGGGCGCTGGAAACACCATATATTTT
CDR3 length: 15
V gene: TRBV7-2
D gene: TRBD1
clone size: -
J gene: TRBJ1-3

CDR3 protein: CASSSELTGFGTEAFF
CDR3 DNA: TGTGCCAGCTCGTCAGAACTGACAGGGTTTGGGACTGAAGCTTTCTTT
CDR3 length: 16
V gene: TRBV18
D gene: TRBD1
clone size: -
J gene: TRBJ1-1

CDR3 protein: CASSQPTGNTEAFF
CDR3 DNA: TGTGCCAGCAGCCAACCTACAGGGAACACTGAAGCTTTCTTT
CDR3 length: 14
V gene: TRBV14
D gene: -
clone size: -
J gene: TRBJ1-1